This entry lists 17 T cell receptor beta chains sequenced from one sample in a study of blood T cell repertoires in COVID-19. Repertoires were generated with immunoSEQ multiplex PCR, while TCRdb's copy carries only in-frame clones and drops some. The table includes tens of thousands of clones, around 90% detected once. What was sequenced was peripheral blood. The receptors derive from a man aged 55 to 70 with acute or convalescent COVID-19.

The V gene is TRBV12-3 or TRBV12-4, the J gene TRBJ1-5; D possibly corresponds to TRBD1 (5 bases). Trimming pared 4 bases from V and 9 bases from J, leaving 7 bases between. There are 11 residues in the CDR3. Here the CDR3 reads CASSSGGPQHF. CDR3 nucleotides: TGTGCCAGCAGTTCGGGGGGGCCCCAGCATTTT.

The rearrangement links TRBV7-2 to TRBJ2-1; 11 positions match TRBD2. V was pared by 0 bases and J by 9 bases, with 13 bases of the junction left unmatched. Germline CDR1 SGHTA, CDR2 FQGNSA. The CDR3 has 18 amino acids. The CDR3 DNA sequence: TGTGCCAGCAGCTTAGCCTTCGGTAGCGGGGGGGCCACGGGTGAGCAGTTCTTC. Its translation is CASSLAFGSGGATGEQFF.

The gene calls are TRBV6-5 and TRBJ1-2; D uncertain. Trimming left V 7 bases short and J 4 bases short, with 16 bases between. The germline gives CDR1 MNHEY, CDR2 SVGAGI. The CDR3 contains 14 residues. The CDR3 loop reads CASNPRGNGYGYTF. CDR3 DNA sequence: TGTGCCAGCAATCCAAGAGGGAACGGCTATGGCTACACCTTC.

CDR3 DNA: TGTGCCAGCAGCTTGGGAGGGGGGGTAAACCCTGAAGCTTTCTTT. Protein product: CASSLGGGVNPEAFF. V gene TRBV5-6 combines with J gene TRBJ1-1; perhaps TRBD1 as D (6 bases). Trimming shortened V by 0 bases and J by 6 bases, and 15 bases separated the two germline ends. Germline assignment: CDR1 SGHDT and CDR2 YYEEEE. This CDR3 spans 15 amino acids.

The chain combines TRBV27 with TRBJ2-2; the D gene is possibly TRBD1 (5 bases). Germline lookup yields CDR1 MNHEY and CDR2 SMNVEV (reference sequence). CDR3 size: 14 residues. Trimming left V 5 bases short and J 6 bases short, with 13 bases between. CDR3 sequence: CASSLQGVAGELFF. The CDR3 bases are TGTGCCAGCAGTCTACAAGGGGTGGCCGGGGAGCTGTTTTTT.

CDR3 sequence: CASRTGTASTDTQYF. CDR3 bases: TGTGCCAGCAGGACCGGGACAGCGAGCACAGATACGCAGTATTTT. V gene TRBV27 combines with J gene TRBJ2-3; 7 bases line up with TRBD1. The V segment lost 6 bases and the J segment 0 bases; nucleotides outside the gene matches: 6. This CDR3 has 15 amino acids. In germline, CDR1 is MNHEY, CDR2 SMNVEV (reference sequence).

The V gene is TRBV18, the J gene TRBJ1-1; 7 bases match TRBD1. Germline V lookup: CDR1 KGHSH, CDR2 LQKENI. J lost 3 bases, V lost 1 base, and 2 bases had no gene match. CDR3 length: 14 amino acids. The CDR3 DNA reads TGTGCCAGCTCACCACGACAGGGTGACACTGAAGCTTTCTTT. Translated: CASSPRQGDTEAFF.

This clone occurred a few times. This chain joins TRBV3-1 (or the pseudogene TRBV3-2) and TRBJ2-3; a weak D match, TRBD2 (6 bases). V was pared by 1 base and J by 3 bases, with 11 bases between. Per germline, CDR1 LGHDT and CDR2 YNNKEL (reference sequence). There are 15 residues in the CDR3. Here the CDR3 reads CASSQVSSGTDTQYF. CDR3 DNA: TGTGCCAGCAGCCAAGTGTCAAGCGGGACAGATACGCAGTATTTT.

This clone was seen a single time. The V gene is TRBV5-1, the J gene TRBJ2-3; 10 bases fit TRBD2. The ends lost 4 bases at V and 1 base at J; junction bases unmatched: 9. Germline-derived CDR1 and CDR2 are SGHRS and YFSETQ. CDR3 size: 17 residues. Here the CDR3 reads CASSPGPTSGGTDTQYF. The CDR3 region has the DNA TGCGCCAGCAGCCCCGGGCCAACTAGCGGGGGCACAGATACGCAGTATTTT.

V is TRBV2 and J is TRBJ2-1; possible D gene TRBD1, 6 bases. V was shortened by 4 bases and J by 7 bases, with 11 bases between the two germline ends. CDR3 size: 13 residues. Germline CDR1 and CDR2: SNHLY and FYNNEI. CDR3 sequence reads: CASSAGVGNEQFF. CDR3 DNA: TGTGCCAGCAGTGCAGGGGTAGGGAATGAGCAGTTCTTC.

The J gene is TRBJ1-4, the V gene TRBV28, with 8 bases lining up with TRBD1. Trimming at V came to 6 bases and at J to 6 bases, leaving 6 bases not matched to a gene. Germline-derived CDR1 and CDR2 are MDHEN and SYDVKM. The CDR3 loop spans 14 amino acids. The CDR3 DNA reads as TGTGCCAGCAGGGGGACAGGAGGCTATGAAAAACTGTTTTTT. It encodes CASRGTGGYEKLFF.

CDR3 region: CASSFGLAADTQYF. The CDR3 DNA reads TGTGCCAGCAGCTTCGGACTAGCCGCAGATACGCAGTATTTT. The chain uses TRBV6-6 and TRBJ2-3, with 8 positions matching TRBD2. Germline V CDR1 and CDR2: MNHNY, SVGAGI (reference sequence). J lost 4 bases, V lost 6 bases, and 6 bases had no gene match. The CDR3 runs to 14 residues.

This clone came up a few times. The chain is built from TRBV15 and TRBJ2-6; 7 nucleotides agree with TRBD1. Germline CDR1 LNHNV, CDR2 YYDKDF (reference sequence). This CDR3 is built from 20 residues. V lost 0 bases, J lost 0 bases, and 11 bases stayed unmatched. The chain's CDR3 is CATSRDFVTGSYSGANVLTF. In nucleotides, the CDR3 is TGTGCCACCAGCAGAGATTTCGTGACAGGGTCTTACTCTGGGGCCAACGTCCTGACTTTC. Based on the CDR3 plus reference TRBV15 and TRBJ2-6, the full variable domain is DAMVIQNPRYQVTQFGKPVTLSCSQTLNHNVMYWYQQKSSQAPKLLFHYYDKDFNNEADTPDNFQSRRPNTSFCFLDIRSPGLGDTAMYLCATSRDFVTGSYSGANVLTFGAGSRLTVL.

This chain connects TRBV24-1 to TRBJ2-5; TRBD2 agrees at 7 bases. The CDR3 is made up of 15 amino acids. J lost 4 bases, V lost 3 bases, and 7 bases had no gene match. Looked up from germline, CDR1 is KGHDR and CDR2 is SFDVKD. CDR3 coding DNA: TGTGCCACCAGTGATCCGTCGGGGGGACTAGAGACCCAGTACTTC. Its translation: CATSDPSGGLETQYF.

The chain is built from TRBV5-1 and TRBJ2-7, with 11 bases lining up with TRBD1. The trim removed 2 bases at V and 5 bases at J, leaving 6 bases unmatched. From germline, CDR1 is SGHRS and CDR2 YFSETQ. This CDR3 is built from 15 residues. The chain's CDR3 is CASSLTGTGGDEQYF. The CDR3 DNA is TGCGCCAGCAGCTTAACCGGGACAGGGGGAGACGAGCAGTACTTC. Full variable domain (outside the CDR3, taken from reference TRBV5-1 and TRBJ2-7): KAGVTQTPRYLIKTRGQQVTLSCSPISGHRSVSWYQQTPGQGLQFLFEYFSETQRNKGNFPGRFSGRQFSNSRSEMNVSTLELGDSALYLCASSLTGTGGDEQYFGPGTRLTVT.

J is TRBJ1-2 and V is TRBV5-1, with TRBD1 matching 9 bases. J lost 2 bases, V lost 4 bases, and 3 bases had no gene match. This CDR3 is built from 14 residues. Germline V CDR1 and CDR2: SGHRS, YFSETQ. The CDR3 sequence: CASSHGTGNYGYTF. The CDR3 nucleotides are TGCGCCAGCAGCCATGGGACAGGGAACTATGGCTACACCTTC.

The chain employs TRBV7-2 and TRBJ2-7; the D gene is possibly TRBD1 (6 bases). The V gene lost 2 bases and the J gene lost 5 bases, with 10 bases spanning the gap. The CDR3 covers 13 residues. Looked up from germline, CDR1 is SGHTA and CDR2 is FQGNSA. CDR3 sequence reads: CASSLFYRDEQYF. For the CDR3, the DNA is TGTGCCAGCAGCTTATTCTACAGGGACGAGCAGTACTTC.